The 32 T cell receptor beta chains reported below all come from one sample, sequenced in a study of cytomegalovirus exposure and HLA in healthy donors. With 60 Vbeta and 13 Jbeta primers, the PCR was carried out. The data were produced by immunoSEQ multiplex PCR, yet TCRdb's version contains in-frame clones alone and is incomplete. The record lists about 160,000 clones, of which the ten most abundant hold over 1%. The sample comprised PBMCs. The source is a woman aged 55-70 years in good health and CMV-seronegative.

The chain has TRBV7-9 and TRBJ1-1; D perhaps matches TRBD1 (5 bases). Germline-derived CDR1 and CDR2 are SEHNR and FQNEAQ (reference sequence). V was pared by 8 bases and J by 1 base, with 14 bases between. The CDR3 is made up of 14 amino acids. In DNA form, the CDR3 reads TGTGCCAGCGGCCCCCGGACACCGAACACTGAAGCTTTCTTT. This sequence encodes CASGPRTPNTEAFF. The complete variable domain, with remaining parts taken from reference TRBV7-9 and TRBJ1-1, reads DTGVSQNPRHKITKRGQNVTFRCDPISEHNRLYWYRQTLGQGPEFLTYFQNEAQLEKSRLLSDRFSAERPKGSFSTLEIQRTEQGDSAMYLCASGPRTPNTEAFFGQGTRLTVV.

The chain couples TRBV7-2 to TRBJ1-2, with 8 bases lining up with TRBD1. V gave up 1 base and J gave up 4 bases; unmatched junction bases: 8. The CDR3 sequence is 16 residues long. Per the germline V gene, CDR1 is SGHTA and CDR2 is FQGNSA. This CDR3 reads CASSLVRQGAFYGYTF. The CDR3 DNA follows: TGTGCCAGCAGCTTAGTTCGGCAGGGGGCGTTCTATGGCTACACCTTC.

V gene TRBV2 combines with J gene TRBJ1-1; the D is unclear. This CDR3 spans 15 amino acids. Germline CDR1 and CDR2: SNHLY and FYNNEI. The V gene lost 5 bases and the J gene lost 1 base, with 14 bases spanning the gap. The CDR3 DNA follows: TGTGCCAGCAGTACCTTTGGCGGAAGGAACACTGAAGCTTTCTTT. Its protein product is CASSTFGGRNTEAFF.

V gene TRBV19 combines with J gene TRBJ1-5; 9 bases agree with TRBD1. V shed 1 base, J shed 3 bases, and the junction held 4 bases outside the gene matches. Germline loops: CDR1 LNHDA, CDR2 SQIVND (reference sequence). The CDR3 spans 16 residues. The CDR3 here is CASSIGWTGDNQPQHF. The CDR3 coding sequence is TGTGCCAGTAGTATAGGATGGACAGGGGACAATCAGCCCCAGCATTTT.

The gene calls are TRBV4-1 and TRBJ1-5, with unresolved D. Trimming removed 4 bases at V and 5 bases at J, with 15 bases between. The length of the CDR3 is 15 residues. Germline loops: CDR1 MGHRA, CDR2 YSYEKL. CDR3 amino acids: CASSLYDNAYQPQHF. CDR3 DNA: TGCGCCAGCAGCCTATATGACAACGCCTATCAGCCCCAGCATTTT.

J is TRBJ2-7 and V is TRBV4-2; D might be TRBD2 (6 bases). The V and J ends lost 2 bases and 3 bases respectively, with 14 bases between them. The CDR3 has 15 residues. Germline V gene sequence: CDR1 LGHNA, CDR2 YNFKEQ. The CDR3, as DNA: TGTGCCAGCAGCCAACGGTCGGGGACTCTCTACGAGCAGTACTTC. Its protein is CASSQRSGTLYEQYF.

The CDR3 DNA reads TGTGCCAGCAGCTTGGAAGGCAGGGTGGAGACCCAGTACTTC. Amino acid sequence: CASSLEGRVETQYF. The chain has TRBV5-4 and TRBJ2-5, with a possible D match to TRBD1 (5 bases). Trimming pared 0 bases from V and 5 bases from J, leaving 11 bases between. CDR1 is SGHNT, CDR2 YYREEE, per germline (reference sequence). The CDR3 runs to 14 residues.

The rearrangement joins TRBV6-1 to TRBJ2-7, with 8 bases that match TRBD1. J lost 2 bases, V lost 1 base, and 4 bases had no gene match. This CDR3 contains 15 residues. Germline values: CDR1 MNHNS, CDR2 SASEGT. CDR3: CASSEGTGSAYEQYF. In DNA form, the CDR3 reads TGTGCCAGCAGTGAAGGGACAGGGTCGGCCTACGAGCAGTACTTC.

The chain is built from TRBV29-1 and TRBJ1-2, with TRBD1 matching 7 bases. Trimming took 8 bases from V and 9 from J; bases not matched to a gene: 6. This CDR3 spans 10 amino acids. Germline V gene data show CDR1 as SQVTM and CDR2 as ANQGSEA. The DNA of the CDR3 is TGCAGCTCTGGACAGGATCGCTACACCTTC. Its translation is CSSGQDRYTF.

CDR3 nucleotide sequence: TGTGCCAGCAGCACCCTGGGAAGGACAGGGGCAAACTATGGCTACACCTTC. Translation: CASSTLGRTGANYGYTF. This rearrangement joins TRBV7-2 to TRBJ1-2; TRBD1 matches at 9 bases. Germline loops: CDR1 SGHTA, CDR2 FQGNSA. V trimming: 5 bases; J trimming: 2 bases; junction bases outside the gene matches: 12. The CDR3 is 17 amino acids.

The chain recombines TRBV5-6 with TRBJ1-1, with D perhaps TRBD1 (5 bases). CDR3 length: 16 residues. V was clipped by 4 bases and J by 2 bases, with 18 bases between them. Germline values: CDR1 SGHDT, CDR2 YYEEEE. For the CDR3, the DNA is TGTGCCAGCAGCCGCGGGACCCAATTATTCAACACTGAAGCTTTCTTT. Its protein product is CASSRGTQLFNTEAFF. The whole variable domain, filled in from reference TRBV5-6 and TRBJ1-1, reads DAGVTQSPTHLIKTRGQQVTLRCSPKSGHDTVSWYQQALGQGPQFIFQYYEEEERQRGNFPDRFSGHQFPNYSSELNVNALLLGDSALYLCASSRGTQLFNTEAFFGQGTRLTVV.

The CDR3 sequence: CASSPFQVGTEAFF. The DNA for the CDR3 is TGTGCCAGCAGTCCTTTCCAGGTAGGCACTGAAGCTTTCTTT. The V call is TRBV27, the J call TRBJ1-1; unclear D gene. This CDR3 has 14 amino acids. Trimming removed 5 bases from V and 4 bases from J, with 14 bases in between. Germline V gene data show CDR1 as MNHEY and CDR2 as SMNVEV (reference sequence).

The CDR3 spells CASSLRRAGGQDEQFF. The CDR3 DNA follows: TGTGCCAGCAGCTTACGCCGAGCGGGGGGGCAGGATGAGCAGTTCTTC. The chain couples TRBV7-9 to TRBJ2-1; 10 positions agree with TRBD2. V trimming: 2 bases; J trimming: 8 bases; junction bases outside the gene matches: 9. CDR3 length: 16 amino acids. The germline CDR1 and CDR2 sequences are SEHNR and FQNEAQ (reference sequence). The whole variable domain, remainder taken from reference TRBV7-9 and TRBJ2-1, is DTGVSQNPRHKITKRGQNVTFRCDPISEHNRLYWYRQTLGQGPEFLTYFQNEAQLEKSRLLSDRFSAERPKGSFSTLEIQRTEQGDSAMYLCASSLRRAGGQDEQFFGPGTRLTVL.

This chain links TRBV7-3 with TRBJ2-1, with 12 positions matching TRBD2. The CDR3 spans 15 residues. The V gene's germline CDR1 is SGHTA and CDR2 FQGTGA. V gave up 5 bases and J gave up 10 bases; unmatched junction bases: 9. DNA for the CDR3: TGTGCCAGCAGCGCCCGACTAGCGGGAGTGGACGAGCAGTTCTTC. Residues: CASSARLAGVDEQFF.

The chain combines TRBV11-2 with TRBJ2-7; 8 bases align to TRBD1. This CDR3 is 16 amino acids long. V lost 0 bases, J lost 3 bases, and 7 bases stayed unmatched. Looked up from germline, CDR1 is SGHAT and CDR2 is FQNNGV. CDR3 DNA: TGTGCCAGCAGCTTAGAATGGGCAGGGGGCCTCTACGAGCAGTACTTC. Translation gives CASSLEWAGGLYEQYF. The variable domain in full, completed from reference TRBV11-2 and TRBJ2-7, reads EAGVAQSPRYKIIEKRQSVAFWCNPISGHATLYWYQQILGQGPKLLIQFQNNGVVDDSQLPKDRFSAERLKGVDSTLKIQPAKLEDSAVYLCASSLEWAGGLYEQYFGPGTRLTVT.

The V call is TRBV5-1, the J call TRBJ2-2; 9 positions match TRBD2. V trimming: 4 bases; J trimming: 4 bases; junction bases outside the gene matches: 8. The length of the CDR3 is 16 residues. The germline V gene has CDR1 SGHRS and CDR2 YFSETQ. CDR3 in amino acids: CASSAASGMGTGELFF. As DNA, the CDR3 is TGCGCCAGCAGCGCCGCTAGCGGGATGGGCACCGGGGAGCTGTTTTTT.

The chain carries TRBV5-1 and TRBJ1-1; TRBD1 aligns across 8 bases. This CDR3 spans 14 amino acids. The V gene's germline CDR1 is SGHRS and CDR2 YFSETQ. The V gene end was trimmed by 3 bases and the J gene end by 1 base; junction bases not matched to a gene: 2. The CDR3 DNA is TGCGCCAGCAGCTCGGGACAGGCGAACACTGAAGCTTTCTTT. Its protein is CASSSGQANTEAFF.

The J gene is TRBJ1-5, the V gene TRBV18, with TRBD1 as a possible D gene (6 bases). With 4 bases removed from V and 0 bases from J, the gap between germline ends came to 22 bases. The CDR3 totals 19 residues. The V gene's germline CDR1 is KGHSH and CDR2 LQKENI. The CDR3 bases are TGTGCCAGCTCACACCGACGCGGGGGCCAAGCCGATAGCAATCAGCCCCAGCATTTT. Its translation is CASSHRRGGQADSNQPQHF.

The rearrangement links TRBV6-5 to TRBJ2-5; 7 bases are shared with TRBD1. V was pared by 8 bases and J by 2 bases, with 5 bases of the junction left unmatched. The germline V gene has CDR1 MNHEY and CDR2 SVGAGI. The CDR3 sequence is 13 residues long. This CDR3 is CASSRDSQETQYF. The CDR3 region has the DNA TGTGCCAGCTCAAGGGACAGTCAAGAGACCCAGTACTTC.

The V gene is TRBV11-2, the J gene TRBJ2-7; 12 nucleotides agree with TRBD2. Germline V lookup: CDR1 SGHAT, CDR2 FQNNGV. CDR3 length: 13 residues. V shed 4 bases, J shed 10 bases, and the junction held 5 bases outside the gene matches. CDR3 DNA sequence: TGTGCCAGCAGCTGGACTAGCGGGAATCATCAGTACTTC. This codes for CASSWTSGNHQYF. Combining the CDR3 with reference TRBV11-2 and TRBJ2-7 gives the whole variable domain EAGVAQSPRYKIIEKRQSVAFWCNPISGHATLYWYQQILGQGPKLLIQFQNNGVVDDSQLPKDRFSAERLKGVDSTLKIQPAKLEDSAVYLCASSWTSGNHQYFGPGTRLTVT.

This chain connects TRBV7-9 to TRBJ2-3; possibly TRBD2 for D (6 bases). CDR1 and CDR2 from the germline V gene are SEHNR and FQNEAQ (reference sequence). This CDR3 region has 16 residues. V was trimmed by 4 bases and J by 2 bases, leaving 16 bases between them. In DNA, the CDR3 is TGTGCCAGCAGCTCGGCCCTGACTAGGAACACAGATACGCAGTATTTT. Residues: CASSSALTRNTDTQYF.

This chain uses TRBV4-1 with TRBJ2-2, with 8 positions matching TRBD2. CDR3 length: 17 residues. V shed 2 bases and J 4 bases; nucleotides not matched to a gene: 9. The V gene's germline CDR1 is MGHRA and CDR2 YSYEKL. CDR3 region: CASSQRVRGGVTGELFF. The DNA for the CDR3 is TGCGCCAGCAGCCAACGTGTTCGGGGGGGGGTCACCGGGGAGCTGTTTTTT.

A remark on this clone: The sample contains more than one DNA sequence encoding this CDR3. The chain uses TRBV5-8 and TRBJ1-5; D unresolved. This CDR3 contains 12 residues. The germline V gene has CDR1 SGHTS and CDR2 YDEGEE. The V end was cut by 2 bases, the J end by 4 bases, with 4 bases between. The CDR3: CASSFLNQPQHF. The CDR3 nucleotides are TGTGCCAGCAGCTTCTTAAATCAGCCCCAGCATTTT. Looking up the rest from reference TRBV5-8 and TRBJ1-5 gives the full variable domain: EAGVTQSPTHLIKTRGQQATLRCSPISGHTSVYWYQQALGLGLQFLLWYDEGEERNRGNFPPRFSGRQFPNYSSELNVNALELEDSALYLCASSFLNQPQHFGDGTRLSIL.

The chain couples TRBV27 to TRBJ2-7; the match to TRBD2 covers 13 bases. The junction had 6 bases not matched to a gene; V was cut back by 5 bases and J by 5 bases. The CDR3 has 15 residues. Germline CDR1 and CDR2: MNHEY and SMNVEV (reference sequence). For the CDR3, the DNA is TGTGCCAGCAGTCGAGGGACTAGCGGGAAGGACGAGCAGTACTTC. This translates into CASSRGTSGKDEQYF.

The chain links TRBV30 to TRBJ2-7; tentative D call: TRBD2 (5 bases). From germline, CDR1 is GTSNPN and CDR2 SVGIG (reference sequence). Trimming shortened V by 2 bases and J by 1 base, and 6 bases separated the two germline ends. The CDR3 contains 12 residues. The CDR3 DNA is TGTGCCTGGAGTCGAGGGTCCTACGAGCAGTACTTC. It specifies CAWSRGSYEQYF.

The chain is built from TRBV19 and TRBJ1-5, with 8 nucleotides matching TRBD1. Per the germline V gene, CDR1 is LNHDA and CDR2 is SQIVND (reference sequence). Trimming took 8 bases from V and 1 from J; bases not matched to a gene: 7. The CDR3 totals 15 residues. CDR3 residues: CASYSGGISNQPQHF. The DNA for the CDR3 is TGTGCCAGTTACTCAGGGGGCATAAGCAATCAGCCCCAGCATTTT. Based on the CDR3 plus reference TRBV19 and TRBJ1-5, the full variable domain is DGGITQSPKYLFRKEGQNVTLSCEQNLNHDAMYWYRQDPGQGLRLIYYSQIVNDFQKGDIAEGYSVSREKKESFPLTVTSAQKNPTAFYLCASYSGGISNQPQHFGDGTRLSIL.

This sequence joins TRBV9 and TRBJ2-2; D unclear. This CDR3 contains 16 residues. Germline V gives CDR1 SGDLS, CDR2 YYNGEE. Trimming cost V 4 bases and J 0 bases, with 13 bases left between them. CDR3 nucleotide sequence: TGTGCCAGCAGCATCCTATTGGTCCCGAACACCGGGGAGCTGTTTTTT. Translation: CASSILLVPNTGELFF.

V usage is TRBV5-1 and J usage is TRBJ2-7; TRBD2 might be the D (5 bases). V was trimmed by 0 bases and J by 0 bases, leaving 16 bases between them. Germline CDR1 is SGHRS and CDR2 is YFSETQ. The CDR3 is 17 residues long. In DNA, the CDR3 is TGCGCCAGCAGCTTGGTTTCTAGGGAGAGGATCTCCTACGAGCAGTACTTC. Amino acids: CASSLVSRERISYEQYF.

V is TRBV27 and J is TRBJ2-5; perhaps TRBD2 as D (5 bases). Trimming removed 5 bases from V and 0 bases from J, with 13 bases in between. Germline V gives CDR1 MNHEY, CDR2 SMNVEV (reference sequence). This CDR3 spans 15 amino acids. The CDR3 DNA is TGTGCCAGCAGTACCTCGGGGATGTACCAAGAGACCCAGTACTTC. Protein: CASSTSGMYQETQYF.

CDR3 DNA sequence: TGTGCCAGCAGTTTCTCCGGGAGGACCTACAATGAGCAGTTCTTC. This gives the protein CASSFSGRTYNEQFF. The chain is built from TRBV27 and TRBJ2-1; TRBD2 matches 7 bases. This CDR3 region has 15 residues. CDR1 is MNHEY, CDR2 SMNVEV, per germline (reference sequence). Trimming took 3 bases from V and 2 from J; bases not matched to a gene: 4.

As regards this clone: Germline and junction disagree at one end, which may indicate a read error. V is TRBV18 and J is TRBJ1-5; no reliable D call. Germline assignment: CDR1 KGHSH and CDR2 LQKENI. The CDR3 has 14 amino acids. The DNA of the CDR3 is TGTGCCAGCTCGACTTTAGATCGCAAACAGCCCCAGCATTTT. Protein sequence: CASSTLDRKQPQHF.

The chain is built from TRBV11-2 and TRBJ1-2; TRBD1 is a possible D gene (5 bases). Between the trimmed V and J ends, which lost 0 bases and 3 bases, there was a span of 5 bases. Germline loops: CDR1 SGHAT, CDR2 FQNNGV. CDR3 size: 13 residues. The CDR3 protein is CASSLDRDYGYTF. The CDR3 DNA follows: TGTGCCAGCAGCTTAGACAGGGACTATGGCTACACCTTC.